This T cell receptor beta chain derives from a study of identical twins (dated by TCRdb to about 2016). For the wider study: To test whether fetal clonotypes persist, the study used deep sequencing on TCR alpha and beta repertoires from monozygotic twins, unrelated adults of various ages, and cord blood. To rule out contamination, the twin experiments were replicated at different times with different library preparation protocols. The paper's findings and limits, for the study overall: Compared with coincidental sharing between unrelated individuals, an excess of low generation-probability sequences was observed among out-of-frame TCR alpha sequences shared between twins. A weaker excess of twin sharing was found in beta out-of-frame sequences because the signal-to-noise ratio was lowered by fewer shared sequences. In monozygotic twins, out-of-frame TCR alpha sharing was systematically underestimated by recombination models, although the models agreed with sharing between unrelated individuals. Conclusions relied on cross-sectional statistical analysis, since the same donors could not be followed over many years. Abundant cord blood beta clonotypes had fewer insertions, young adult naive repertoires showed a similar but weaker trend, and memory repertoires showed no such trend. Invariant T cells such as MAIT and iNKT could partly confound zero-insertion analyses, although diverse VJ usage argued against such confounding for most clonotypes.

This clonotype was detected only a few times. Its antigen is unknown. No much larger clone is present one base from it, and per-base qualities are unavailable. The CDR3 has 13 amino acids, counting the end cysteine and phenylalanine. Only the CDR3 region is kept as DNA, spanning 39 bases read in frame from base 1. V is shortened by 6 bases, J by 1 base, and the region joining them spans 9 bases. CDR1 and CDR2 were assigned from the germline V gene (reference sequence) as DFQATT and SNEGSKA. Libraries were made using 5' RACE. Sequencing took place on an Illumina HiSeq 2000. Template switching added a universal primer binding site, and the final cDNA carried a unique molecular identifier that allowed TCR cDNA molecules to be counted accurately. First-strand cDNA for TCR alpha and beta chains was synthesized from specific primers in the conserved constant-segment region. To control for contamination, every cDNA library carried two barcodes: a SMART-Mk sample barcode plus Illumina barcodes. TruSeq adapter sequences and Illumina sample barcodes were added in two successive PCR steps. The TCR alpha and beta cDNA libraries were sequenced on the Illumina HiSeq platform using custom primers. Processing in the source paper ran as follows. MiGEC was used to process raw reads and extract unique molecular identifiers, and MiXCR was used to find CDR3 positions. For each individual, recombination models were inferred using an EM algorithm with the repgenHMM and IGoR tools. Shared clonotype analysis was performed with the tcR package in R, normalizing sharing by the product of cloneset sizes. Out-of-frame nonproductive sequences were analyzed to study raw recombination free of thymic and clonal selection effects. TCRdb took the public reads, trimmed them with fastp at Q25, ran MiXCR for clone calling and kept in-frame beta chains. Each CDR3 protein gets just one entry, which takes the most common genes and DNA from the rows behind it. These V and J calls originate from TCRdb's pipeline instead of the authors' own analysis. Within this sample are hundreds of thousands of distinct CDR3 sequences, with about 7.1% of them counted one time only. The top ten clones comprise around 1.6% of the sample.

Every donor in the study was a healthy Caucasian. The twin cohort consisted of three pairs of female monozygotic twins, all aged about 18 to 29 years. Peripheral blood mononuclear cells were the source from which RNA for the TCR libraries was isolated. The same sample was also used in a study of yellow fever vaccine responses in identical twins. Reported in the second study: According to the authors, the vaccine-induced T cell response in identical twins seemed to be partly convergent and partly specific to each individual. Focusing on identical twins, the study followed the T cell clones that responded to the vaccine, and did so with precision.

The clonotype was recovered from a woman aged 18-29 years in good health. The sample consisted of PBMCs. Recombination joined TRBV20-1 with TRBJ2-2, with the identity of the D gene unclear. The nucleotides read TGCAGTGCAAGACGGCAGAACACCGGGGAGCTGTTTTTT. Translation gives CSARRQNTGELFF.